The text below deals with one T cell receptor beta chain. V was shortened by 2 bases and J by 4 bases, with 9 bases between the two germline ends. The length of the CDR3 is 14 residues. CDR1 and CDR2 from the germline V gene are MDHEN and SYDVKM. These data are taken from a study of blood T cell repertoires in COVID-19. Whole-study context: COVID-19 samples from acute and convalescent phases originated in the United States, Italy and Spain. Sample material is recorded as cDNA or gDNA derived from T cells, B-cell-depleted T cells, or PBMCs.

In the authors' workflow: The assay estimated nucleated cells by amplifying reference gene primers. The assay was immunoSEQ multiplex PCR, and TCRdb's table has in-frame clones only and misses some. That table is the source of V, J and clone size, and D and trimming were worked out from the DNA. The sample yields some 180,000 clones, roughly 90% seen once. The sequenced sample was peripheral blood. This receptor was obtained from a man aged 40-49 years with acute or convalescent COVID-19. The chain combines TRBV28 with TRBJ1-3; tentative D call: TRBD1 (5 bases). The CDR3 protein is CASSLRGIGNTIYF. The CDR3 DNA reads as TGTGCCAGCAGTTTACGGGGGATCGGAAACACCATATATTTT.